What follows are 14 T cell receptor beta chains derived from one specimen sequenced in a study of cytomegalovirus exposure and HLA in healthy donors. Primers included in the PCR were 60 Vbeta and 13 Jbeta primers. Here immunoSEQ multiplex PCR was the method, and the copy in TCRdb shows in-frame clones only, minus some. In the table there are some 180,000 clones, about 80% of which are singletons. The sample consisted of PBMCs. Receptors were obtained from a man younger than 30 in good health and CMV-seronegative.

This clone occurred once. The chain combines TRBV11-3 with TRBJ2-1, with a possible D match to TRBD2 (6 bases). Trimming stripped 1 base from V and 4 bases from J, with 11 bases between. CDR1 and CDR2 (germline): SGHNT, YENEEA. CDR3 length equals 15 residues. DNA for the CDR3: TGTGCCAGCAGCTTAGCTCGGGGGTTTTACAATGAGCAGTTCTTC. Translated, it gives CASSLARGFYNEQFF.

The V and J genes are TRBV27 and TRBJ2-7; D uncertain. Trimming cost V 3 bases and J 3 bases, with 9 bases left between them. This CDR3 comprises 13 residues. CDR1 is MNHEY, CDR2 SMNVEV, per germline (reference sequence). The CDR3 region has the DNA TGTGCCAGCAGTTTTAAAGTCAGCTACGAGCAGTACTTC. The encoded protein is CASSFKVSYEQYF.

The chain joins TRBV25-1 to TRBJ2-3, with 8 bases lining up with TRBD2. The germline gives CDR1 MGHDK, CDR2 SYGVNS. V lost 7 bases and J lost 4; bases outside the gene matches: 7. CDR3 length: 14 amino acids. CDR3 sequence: CASNRGGRADTQYF. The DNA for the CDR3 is TGTGCCAGCAATCGCGGGGGGAGGGCAGATACGCAGTATTTT. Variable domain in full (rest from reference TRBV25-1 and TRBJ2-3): EADIYQTPRYLVIGTGKKITLECSQTMGHDKMYWYQQDPGMELHLIHYSYGVNSTEKGDLSSESTVSRIRTEHFPLTLESARPSHTSQYLCASNRGGRADTQYFGPGTRLTVL.

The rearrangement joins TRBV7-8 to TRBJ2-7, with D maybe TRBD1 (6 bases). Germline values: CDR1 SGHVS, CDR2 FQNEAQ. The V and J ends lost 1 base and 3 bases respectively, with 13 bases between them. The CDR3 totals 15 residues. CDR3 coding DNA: TGTGCCAGCAGCTTAGAGAACAGGGATATCTACGAGCAGTACTTC. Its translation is CASSLENRDIYEQYF.

As DNA, the CDR3 is TGCGCCAGCAGGGGGGGACAGACCCCCCAGGTGGAGCAGTTCTTC. Translated: CASRGGQTPQVEQFF. The chain is built from TRBV23-1 and TRBJ2-1; tentative D call: TRBD1 (7 bases). Being an ORF, TRBV23-1 has a function that is uncertain. The CDR3 sequence is 15 residues long. V lost 6 bases, J lost 10 bases, and 22 bases lay in between.

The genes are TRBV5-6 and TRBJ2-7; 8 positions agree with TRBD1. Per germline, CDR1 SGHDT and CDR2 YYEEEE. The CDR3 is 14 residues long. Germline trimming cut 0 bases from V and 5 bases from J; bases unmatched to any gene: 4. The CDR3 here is CASSLGQGADEQYF. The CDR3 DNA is TGTGCCAGCAGCTTGGGTCAGGGGGCTGACGAGCAGTACTTC.

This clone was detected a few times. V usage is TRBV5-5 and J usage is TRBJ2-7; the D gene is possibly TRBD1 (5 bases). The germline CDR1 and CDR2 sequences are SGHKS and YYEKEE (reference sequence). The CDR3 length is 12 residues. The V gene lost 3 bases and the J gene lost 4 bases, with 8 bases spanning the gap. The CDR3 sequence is CASSSSGYEQYF. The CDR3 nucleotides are TGTGCCAGCAGCTCGTCAGGGTACGAGCAGTACTTC.

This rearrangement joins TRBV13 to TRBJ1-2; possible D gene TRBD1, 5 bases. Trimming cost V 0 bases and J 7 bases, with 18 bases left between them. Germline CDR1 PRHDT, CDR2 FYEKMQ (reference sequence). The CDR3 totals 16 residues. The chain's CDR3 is CASSLGGWGWGRGYTF. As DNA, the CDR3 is TGTGCCAGCAGCTTAGGAGGCTGGGGATGGGGCCGTGGCTACACCTTC.

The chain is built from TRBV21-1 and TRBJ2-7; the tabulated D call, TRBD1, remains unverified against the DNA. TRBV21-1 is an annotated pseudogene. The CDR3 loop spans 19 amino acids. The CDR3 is CASSKHKGQRTGACYEQYF. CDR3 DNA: TGTGCCAGCAGCAAACACAAGGGACAACGGACTGGTGCTTGCTACGAGCAGTACTTC.

Here the CDR3 reads CASSLKASGGFGELFF. In DNA form, the CDR3 reads TGTGCCAGCAGCTTAAAGGCTAGCGGGGGGTTCGGGGAGCTGTTTTTT. V and J are TRBV7-2 and TRBJ2-2, with 11 bases matching TRBD2. J was trimmed by 7 bases and V by 2 bases; bases with no gene match: 6. In germline, CDR1 is SGHTA, CDR2 FQGNSA. The CDR3 loop spans 16 amino acids.

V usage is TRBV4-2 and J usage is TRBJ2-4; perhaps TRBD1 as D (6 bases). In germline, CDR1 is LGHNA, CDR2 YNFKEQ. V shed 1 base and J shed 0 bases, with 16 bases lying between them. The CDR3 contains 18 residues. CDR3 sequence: CASSQAPGTTLAKNIQYF. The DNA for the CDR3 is TGTGCCAGCAGCCAAGCCCCCGGGACAACGCTAGCCAAAAACATTCAGTACTTC.

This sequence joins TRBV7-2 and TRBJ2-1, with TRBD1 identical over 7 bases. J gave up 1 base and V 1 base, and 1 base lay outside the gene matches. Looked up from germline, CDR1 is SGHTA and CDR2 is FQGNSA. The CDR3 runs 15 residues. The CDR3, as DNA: TGTGCCAGCAGCTTAGGACAGGGTTCCTACAATGAGCAGTTCTTC. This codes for CASSLGQGSYNEQFF.

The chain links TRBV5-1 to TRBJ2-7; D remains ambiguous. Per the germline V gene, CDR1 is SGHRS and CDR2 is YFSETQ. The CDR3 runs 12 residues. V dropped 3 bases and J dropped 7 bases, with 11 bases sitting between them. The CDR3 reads CASSSLAKEQYF. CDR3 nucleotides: TGCGCCAGCAGCTCCCTTGCGAAGGAGCAGTACTTC.

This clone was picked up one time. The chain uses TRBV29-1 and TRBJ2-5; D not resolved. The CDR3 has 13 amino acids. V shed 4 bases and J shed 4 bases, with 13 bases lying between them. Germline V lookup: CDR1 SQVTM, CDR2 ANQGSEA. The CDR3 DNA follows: TGCAGCGTTGTTTGGTCCGCGGTAGAGACCCAGTACTTC. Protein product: CSVVWSAVETQYF.